This is a list of T cell receptor beta chains from one sample in a study of CD8 T cells in Susac syndrome. TCRdb called the immunoSEQ multiplex PCR reads again in MiXCR, with one record for every CDR3 protein. The data hold some 200,000 distinct CDR3 sequences, with 95% observed a single time. Specimen: CD4+ T cells from PBMCs. The receptors shown here come from a human donor with multiple sclerosis. The CDR3 runs from the conserved cysteine through the conserved F or W. The D gene is left open where the match is weak. Clone size is stated in some rows and not others, as once, few, many or a class when expanded.

V gene	D gene	clone size	J gene	CDR3 length	CDR3 DNA	CDR3 protein
TRBV20-1	TRBD1	-	TRBJ1-2	17	TGCAGTGCTAAATCTTCAGGCAGGGGGATGCAAGACTATGGCTACACCTTC	CSAKSSGRGMQDYGYTF
TRBV12-3/TRBV12-4	TRBD2	-	TRBJ2-5	17	TGTGCCAGCAGTCCCCCGAGCCTAGCGGGATATAAAGAGACCCAGTACTTC	CASSPPSLAGYKETQYF
TRBV7-6	-	-	TRBJ2-1	15	TGTGCCAGCAGCTTAGATAGTCAGCCCTACAATGAGCAGTTCTTC	CASSLDSQPYNEQFF
TRBV27	-	-	TRBJ2-1	14	TGTGCCAGCAACAATAAAGCAGGGCGGAATGAGCAGTTCTTC	CASNNKAGRNEQFF
TRBV7-3	TRBD1	-	TRBJ2-1	14	TGTGCCAGCAGCTTGGGACAGGGGATGAATGAGCAGTTCTTC	CASSLGQGMNEQFF
TRBV9	-	-	TRBJ2-6	16	TGTGCCAGCAGCGGCGACAGGATCTCTGGGGCCAACGTCCTGACTTTC	CASSGDRISGANVLTF
TRBV12-3/TRBV12-4	-	-	TRBJ2-7	15	TGTGCCAGCAGTTTGACTATCCGCCCCCGGGGCGAGCAGTACTTC	CASSLTIRPRGEQYF
TRBV27	-	once	TRBJ2-7	15	TGTGCCAGCAGTTTATTTGGAAGATCCTCCTACGAGCAGTACTTC	CASSLFGRSSYEQYF
TRBV20-1	TRBD2	-	TRBJ2-7	13	TGCAGTGCTAGAGATCCCGGCCTAGCGGGAGGTAGCTTC	CSARDPGLAGGSF
TRBV3-1	-	once	TRBJ1-5	14	TGTGCCAGCAGCCAATCAACGTCTGGTCAGCCCCAGCATTTT	CASSQSTSGQPQHF
TRBV7-2	-	-	TRBJ2-5	12	TGTGCCAGCAGCTTAGTCAGAGAGACCCAGTACTTC	CASSLVRETQYF
TRBV5-4	-	-	TRBJ2-5	13	TGTGCCAGCAGCTTAGCGGACCAAGAGACCCAGTACTTC	CASSLADQETQYF
TRBV12-3/TRBV12-4	TRBD1	-	TRBJ2-2	14	TGTGCCAGCAGCAGGGGGCGAGTCACCGGGGAGCTGTTTTTT	CASSRGRVTGELFF
TRBV27	-	-	TRBJ1-5	15	TGTGCCAGCAGCTTACGTAGGCAGGGGAATCAGCCCCAGCATTTT	CASSLRRQGNQPQHF
TRBV6-2/TRBV6-3	-	-	TRBJ1-2	12	TGTGCCAGCAGTTACAACAGCTATGGCTACACCTTC	CASSYNSYGYTF
TRBV7-9	TRBD1	-	TRBJ1-1	16	TGTGCCAGCAGCTCCCTCGACGACAGGGCTGCCACTGAAGCTTTCTTT	CASSSLDDRAATEAFF
TRBV4-1	TRBD1	-	TRBJ1-5	18	TGCGCCAGCAGCCACCCGGACAGGGTAGGCCGTGGCAATCAGCCCCAGCATTTT	CASSHPDRVGRGNQPQHF
TRBV19	TRBD1	-	TRBJ1-5	13	TGTGCCAGTAGTATCTCTGACAGGGGACGCCAGCATTTT	CASSISDRGRQHF
TRBV29-1	-	-	TRBJ1-1	15	TGCAGCGCCAAACTCATCCTGGGGGGGAACACTGAAGCTTTCTTT	CSAKLILGGNTEAFF
TRBV30	-	once	TRBJ1-2	12	TGTGCCTGGAGAGAAAGTAACTATGGCTACACCTTC	CAWRESNYGYTF
TRBV12-3/TRBV12-4	TRBD2	-	TRBJ2-2	17	TGTGCCAGCAGTCCCGGGACTAGCGGCTCGAACACCGGGGAGCTGTTTTTT	CASSPGTSGSNTGELFF
TRBV3-1	TRBD1	once	TRBJ1-6	14	TGTGCCAGCAGCCCGACAGGGTTCGACTCACCCCTCCACTTT	CASSPTGFDSPLHF
TRBV30	-	-	TRBJ2-1	11	TGTGCCTGGAGAGGAGAACAGAAGAGGTTCTTC	CAWRGEQKRFF
TRBV3-1	TRBD2	-	TRBJ2-1	14	TGTGCCAGCAGCCAAGCTGGGACTAGCAATGAGCAGTTCTTC	CASSQAGTSNEQFF
TRBV7-8	TRBD2	-	TRBJ2-1	15	TGTGCCAGCAGCTTCGGGACTAGCGGAGGAAGTAAGCAGTTCTTC	CASSFGTSGGSKQFF
TRBV29-1	-	-	TRBJ2-1	14	TGCAGCTCCGAAGGAGGGGCGCGAAACAATGAGCAGTTCTTC	CSSEGGARNNEQFF
TRBV2	TRBD1	few	TRBJ1-5	15	TGTGCCAGCAGTGTAGGACAGGGGGCGAGACAGCCCCAGCATTTT	CASSVGQGARQPQHF
TRBV30	-	-	TRBJ2-7	13	TGTGCCTGGAGTGGGACAGCCTCCTACGAGCAGTACTTC	CAWSGTASYEQYF
TRBV3-1	TRBD2	-	TRBJ2-1	17	TGTGCCAGCAGCATACGGACTAGCGGGAGGGCCGACAATGAGCAGTTCTTC	CASSIRTSGRADNEQFF
TRBV20-1	-	-	TRBJ2-7	13	TGCAGTGCTAGAGACCCTAGGGACGGTCCGCAGTACTTC	CSARDPRDGPQYF
TRBV27	-	-	TRBJ2-5	13	TGTGCCAGCAGTACAGGTTTGGGAGAGACCCAGTACTTC	CASSTGLGETQYF
TRBV4-2	TRBD1	-	TRBJ2-7	13	TGTGCCAGCAGCCACCTAACAGGGGACGAGCAGTACTTC	CASSHLTGDEQYF
TRBV29-1	-	-	TRBJ1-2	13	TGCAGCGTTGAACTTTCAGCTAACTATGGCTACACCTTC	CSVELSANYGYTF
TRBV6-2/TRBV6-3	-	-	TRBJ2-7	13	TGTGCCAGCAGTCTACTGTACTCCTACGAGCAGTACTTC	CASSLLYSYEQYF
TRBV5-1	TRBD1	-	TRBJ2-7	14	TGCGCCAGCAGCTGGACCCAAGGACAGGGGAAGCAGTACTTC	CASSWTQGQGKQYF
TRBV15	-	-	TRBJ2-1	13	TGTGCCACCAGCAGAGGAAGGTGGAATGAGCAGTTCTTC	CATSRGRWNEQFF
TRBV29-1	TRBD1	-	TRBJ2-7	13	TGCAGCGTTAGGACAGGCGGATCGGCCGAGCAGTACTTC	CSVRTGGSAEQYF
TRBV2	-	-	TRBJ1-1	12	TGTGCCAGCAGTGAATCGGGCAGGGGAGCTTTCTTT	CASSESGRGAFF
TRBV29-1	TRBD1	-	TRBJ1-2	13	TGCAGCGTTGAAAGAGGACAGGGGTATGGCTACACCTTC	CSVERGQGYGYTF
TRBV7-2	-	-	TRBJ2-3	16	TGTGCCAGCAGCTTACAGCGGAGTACGAGCACAGATACGCAGTATTTT	CASSLQRSTSTDTQYF
TRBV30	-	-	TRBJ1-5	13	TGTGCCTGGAGTGTATCAGGAAACCAGCCCCAGCATTTT	CAWSVSGNQPQHF
TRBV9	-	-	TRBJ2-3	16	TGTGCCAGCAGCCTCAAGGGGCTTTCTAGCACAGATACGCAGTATTTT	CASSLKGLSSTDTQYF
TRBV20-1	-	-	TRBJ2-1	12	TGCAGTGTTAAGGGGGGGTACAATGAGCAGTTCTTC	CSVKGGYNEQFF
TRBV28	-	-	TRBJ2-7	13	TGTGCCAGCAGTTTCACTAACTCCTACGAGCAGTACTTC	CASSFTNSYEQYF
TRBV29-1	TRBD2	-	TRBJ2-7	14	TGCAGCGTTGGGGTTAGCGGGAGTGTCGACGAGCAGTACTTC	CSVGVSGSVDEQYF
TRBV29-1	-	-	TRBJ1-1	13	TGCAGCGTTGCTGTAGGGACGAACACTGAAGCTTTCTTT	CSVAVGTNTEAFF
TRBV3-1	-	-	TRBJ2-1	14	TGTGCCAGCAGCCAAGATGTGGTTAGCAATGAGCAGTTCTTC	CASSQDVVSNEQFF
TRBV29-1	-	-	TRBJ2-2	14	TGCAGCGGGGCGACTAGTATCGGCACCGGGGAGCTGTTTTTT	CSGATSIGTGELFF
TRBV21-1	-	-	TRBJ2-1	16	TGTGCCAGCAGCAAAGTCAAATTTGGACAGACCAATGAGCAGTTCTTC	CASSKVKFGQTNEQFF
TRBV10-3	-	-	TRBJ2-7	12	TGTGCCATCAGTTCGGTCCACTACGAGCAGTACTTC	CAISSVHYEQYF
TRBV6-6	-	-	TRBJ1-6	16	TGTGCCAGCAGTCAATTACTAGGCAGCTATAATTCACCCCTCCACTTT	CASSQLLGSYNSPLHF
TRBV11-2	-	-	TRBJ2-1	14	TGTGCCAGCAGCTTAGCGGGAGTCTTGGATGAGCAGTTCTTC	CASSLAGVLDEQFF
TRBV6-5	TRBD1	-	TRBJ2-7	18	TGTGCCAGCAGTTACCCCCCGGGACAGGGGGCCATATCGTTCGAGCAGTACTTC	CASSYPPGQGAISFEQYF
TRBV4-2	TRBD2	-	TRBJ2-1	16	TGTGCCAGCAGCCAAGAAGAAGCGGGGGGGCGGAATGAGCAGTTCTTC	CASSQEEAGGRNEQFF
TRBV18	-	once	TRBJ1-1	14	TGTGCCAGCGCCTCGGAAGGCCGGAACACTGAAGCTTTCTTT	CASASEGRNTEAFF
TRBV12-3/TRBV12-4	-	-	TRBJ1-2	14	TGTGCCAGCCGTATAACTGGGGGGGCGTATGGCTACACCTTC	CASRITGGAYGYTF
TRBV7-2	-	-	TRBJ2-3	14	TGTGCCAGCGTCAATCCGGGTAGCACAGATACGCCGTATTTT	CASVNPGSTDTPYF
TRBV14	-	-	TRBJ2-2	13	TGTGCCAGCAGCCAGGACCGGGTCCTGGAGCTGTTTTTT	CASSQDRVLELFF
TRBV29-1	-	once	TRBJ2-6	14	TGCAGCGTCGTAGTAGCCTCTGGGGCCAACGTCCTGACTTTC	CSVVVASGANVLTF